Shown below are 21 T cell receptor beta chains from a single sample sequenced in a study of a mutant IDH1 vaccine in newly diagnosed glioma. Their antigens remain unidentified. Sequencing was performed with immunoSEQ multiplex PCR; in TCRdb, only in-frame clones are kept and a portion is missing. The repertoire consists of some 55,000 clones, with around 90% occurring once and the leading ten covering around 4.4%. The time point: week 5, during vaccination. Vaccination comprised doses that each held 300 ug of mutant IDH1 20-mer peptide, plus topical imiquimod. This specimen was PBMCs, taken from a glioma patient whose treatment included an IDH1 peptide vaccine. These receptors originate from a woman aged 35 to 49 with glioma.

CDR3 DNA: TGTGCCACCTCCCCCGGGACAGGTGGAATCGTGGCCCAGTACTTC. This encodes CATSPGTGGIVAQYF. V usage is TRBV28 and J usage is TRBJ2-5, with 8 nucleotides matching TRBD1. With V trimmed by 10 bases and J by 9 bases, 19 bases remained unmatched. CDR1 and CDR2 from the germline V gene are MDHEN and SYDVKM. This CDR3 is 15 amino acids long. Drawing the rest from reference TRBV28 and TRBJ2-5, the complete variable domain is DVKVTQSSRYLVKRTGEKVFLECVQDMDHENMFWYRQDPGLGLRLIYFSYDVKMKEKGDIPEGYSVSREKKERFSLILESASTNQTSMYLCATSPGTGGIVAQYFGPGTRLLVL.

The chain links TRBV7-2 to TRBJ1-2; D unresolved. The CDR3 covers 14 residues. Germline values: CDR1 SGHTA, CDR2 FQGNSA. V gave up 3 bases and J gave up 1 base, with 9 bases separating them. The CDR3 DNA is TGTGCCAGCAGCTTCGGCGGGGTTAACTATGGCTACACCTTC. Protein sequence: CASSFGGVNYGYTF.

The J gene is TRBJ2-1, the V gene TRBV4-1; D may match TRBD1 or TRBD2 (5 bases each). V was clipped by 2 bases and J by 10 bases, with 18 bases between them. The CDR3 spans 15 residues. The germline CDR1 and CDR2 sequences are MGHRA and YSYEKL. CDR3 nucleotide sequence: TGCGCCAGCAGCCAACACATCCCGGGAACAGGAGAGCAGTTCTTC. The encoded protein is CASSQHIPGTGEQFF.

The V gene is TRBV11-2, the J gene TRBJ1-2, with unresolved D. Per the germline V gene, CDR1 is SGHAT and CDR2 is FQNNGV. The CDR3 runs to 13 residues. V was shortened by 5 bases and J by 7 bases, with 14 bases between the two germline ends. The CDR3 sequence is CASSPREQSGYTF. As DNA, the CDR3 is TGTGCCAGCAGCCCCAGAGAGCAGAGTGGCTACACCTTC.

This clone was recorded only once. J is TRBJ2-5 and V is TRBV6-6; 8 nucleotides agree with TRBD1. Germline V gene data show CDR1 as MNHNY and CDR2 as SVGAGI (reference sequence). CDR3 length: 13 amino acids. Trimming cost V 7 bases and J 3 bases; bases outside gene matches: 4. The CDR3 sequence: CASTKTGEETQYF. The CDR3 nucleotides read TGTGCCAGCACAAAGACAGGGGAAGAGACCCAGTACTTC.

Here the CDR3 DNA reads TGTGCCAGTAGTATAGACGGGAGAGGCTACGAGCAGTACTTC. Encoded protein: CASSIDGRGYEQYF. The V gene is TRBV19, the J gene TRBJ2-7; D possibly corresponds to TRBD2 (6 bases). The germline V and J ends were trimmed by 0 bases and 3 bases, with 9 bases remaining between them. CDR3 length equals 14 residues. The germline V gene encodes CDR1 LNHDA and CDR2 SQIVND (reference sequence).

This clone was found once. CDR3 in DNA: TGTGCCTGGGGGCAGGGGGTAGCTAATGAAAAACTGTTTTTT. Protein: CAWGQGVANEKLFF. This chain links TRBV30 with TRBJ1-4; TRBD1 matches at 7 bases. CDR1 is GTSNPN, CDR2 SVGIG, per germline (reference sequence). This CDR3 is built from 14 residues. V shed 5 bases, J shed 3 bases, and the junction held 6 bases outside the gene matches.

The chain is built from TRBV5-1 and TRBJ1-2; D is unclear. Germline V gene data show CDR1 as SGHRS and CDR2 as YFSETQ. CDR3 length equals 11 residues. V was pared by 7 bases and J by 6 bases, with 10 bases between. This CDR3 reads CASAGSDGYTF. DNA for the CDR3: TGCGCCAGCGCCGGGTCCGATGGCTACACCTTC.

The rearrangement links TRBV5-6 to TRBJ1-1; D uncertain. The V gene lost 4 bases and the J gene lost 1 base, with 8 bases spanning the gap. The V gene's germline CDR1 is SGHDT and CDR2 YYEEEE. The CDR3 totals 13 residues. DNA of the CDR3: TGTGCCAGCAGCATGACGTGGAACACTGAAGCTTTCTTT. Encoded protein: CASSMTWNTEAFF.

This rearrangement joins TRBV18 to TRBJ1-3; possible D gene TRBD1, 5 bases. The V and J ends lost 6 bases and 0 bases respectively, with 6 bases between them. Germline values: CDR1 KGHSH, CDR2 LQKENI. The length of the CDR3 is 13 residues. CDR3: CASSDNSGNTIYF. The CDR3, as DNA: TGTGCCAGCTCGGACAACTCTGGAAACACCATATATTTT.

The rearrangement uses TRBV7-2 and TRBJ1-1; TRBD1 agrees at 9 bases. The J segment lost 0 bases and the V segment lost 4 bases, leaving 3 bases of the junction unmatched. Looked up from germline, CDR1 is SGHTA and CDR2 is FQGNSA. The CDR3 sequence is 15 residues long. The CDR3 sequence: CASSSRTGVNTEAFF. CDR3 DNA sequence: TGTGCCAGCAGCTCGCGGACAGGGGTGAACACTGAAGCTTTCTTT.

The chain carries TRBV9 and TRBJ2-7; D is ambiguous. The V and J ends lost 0 bases and 2 bases respectively, with 9 bases between them. This CDR3 has 14 amino acids. In germline, CDR1 is SGDLS, CDR2 YYNGEE. CDR3 amino acids: CASSVAVSTYEQYF. DNA of the CDR3: TGTGCCAGCAGCGTAGCAGTCAGCACCTACGAGCAGTACTTC.

This chain connects TRBV27 to TRBJ1-1; D is perhaps TRBD1 (5 bases). CDR3 length: 17 residues. Germline V lookup: CDR1 MNHEY, CDR2 SMNVEV (reference sequence). The V and J ends lost 0 bases and 1 base respectively, with 15 bases between them. The CDR3 loop is CASSLSGDIWTNTEAFF. CDR3 nucleotides: TGTGCCAGCAGTTTATCGGGGGATATCTGGACGAACACTGAAGCTTTCTTT.

The rearrangement joins TRBV27 to TRBJ1-2, with TRBD1 matching over 9 bases. This CDR3 region has 16 residues. The germline V gene has CDR1 MNHEY and CDR2 SMNVEV (reference sequence). Unmatched junction bases numbered 6, after V lost 2 bases and J lost 2 bases. The CDR3 spells CASSLGGTGYNYGYTF. Written as DNA, the CDR3 is TGTGCCAGCAGTTTAGGTGGGACAGGGTACAACTATGGCTACACCTTC.

The chain has TRBV5-1 and TRBJ2-5, with 8 bases identical to TRBD1. CDR3 size: 16 residues. Germline lookup yields CDR1 SGHRS and CDR2 YFSETQ. V lost 3 bases to trimming and J lost 2 bases; unmatched junction nucleotides: 9. CDR3 residues: CASSSGGTIYQETQYF. The CDR3 DNA reads as TGCGCCAGCAGCTCAGGGGGCACCATCTATCAAGAGACCCAGTACTTC. Based on the CDR3 plus reference TRBV5-1 and TRBJ2-5, the full variable domain is KAGVTQTPRYLIKTRGQQVTLSCSPISGHRSVSWYQQTPGQGLQFLFEYFSETQRNKGNFPGRFSGRQFSNSRSEMNVSTLELGDSALYLCASSSGGTIYQETQYFGPGTRLLVL.

This clone was detected only once. The genes are TRBV7-9 and TRBJ1-2; a possible D gene is TRBD1 (6 bases). The CDR3 runs to 16 residues. Germline-derived CDR1 and CDR2 are SEHNR and FQNEAQ (reference sequence). Trimming left V 5 bases short and J 4 bases short, with 20 bases between. CDR3 coding DNA: TGTGCCAGCAGCCCCACCACTTACAGCAGGGGCTATGGCTACACCTTC. Its translation: CASSPTTYSRGYGYTF.

The chain uses TRBV4-3 and TRBJ1-2; 10 positions match TRBD1. The CDR3 runs 15 residues. V was clipped by 3 bases and J by 4 bases; unmatched bases: 5. Germline V gene data show CDR1 as LGHNA and CDR2 as YSLEER. The CDR3 sequence is CASSQTTGGVYGYTF. CDR3 coding DNA: TGCGCCAGCAGCCAGACGACAGGGGGCGTCTATGGCTACACCTTC.

The V call is TRBV2, the J call TRBJ1-5; D is ambiguous. The V end lost 6 bases, the J end lost 6 bases, and 9 bases lay between the germline ends. In germline, CDR1 is SNHLY, CDR2 FYNNEI. This CDR3 has 12 amino acids. The CDR3 nucleotides are TGTGCCAGCAGCCAGGAGCGTCAGCCCCAGCATTTT. The encoded protein is CASSQERQPQHF.

The chain employs TRBV15 and TRBJ2-3; a possible D gene is TRBD1 (5 bases). In germline, CDR1 is LNHNV, CDR2 YYDKDF (reference sequence). V dropped 1 base and J dropped 0 bases, with 8 bases sitting between them. This CDR3 spans 15 amino acids. This chain's CDR3 is CATSRVDSSTDTQYF. DNA of the CDR3: TGTGCCACCAGCAGAGTAGACAGTAGCACAGATACGCAGTATTTT.

The CDR3 DNA reads TGTGCCAGCAGCCAAGAGGTCCGCGGGGGCTACGAGCAGTACTTC. Translation gives CASSQEVRGGYEQYF. The chain has TRBV4-2 and TRBJ2-7, with 7 bases that match TRBD2. The germline V gene has CDR1 LGHNA and CDR2 YNFKEQ. V trimming: 0 bases; J trimming: 3 bases; junction bases outside the gene matches: 5. The CDR3 sequence is 15 residues long.

The chain recombines TRBV29-1 with TRBJ1-2, with D possibly TRBD1 on 5 matching bases. Germline V gene lookup returns CDR1 SQVTM and CDR2 ANQGSEA. The CDR3 extends over 12 amino acids. V dropped 6 bases and J dropped 7 bases, with 15 bases sitting between them. The CDR3 nucleotides read TGCAGCGTGGCCCAGGGACGAGGTGGCTACACCTTC. Translating gives CSVAQGRGGYTF.